Shown below are 2 T cell receptor beta chains from a single sample sequenced in a study of T-cell reconstitution after alpha-beta-depleted transplantation in children. Unique molecular identifiers featured in how the TCRbeta library was prepared. TCRdb reprocessed the PCR reads with MiXCR, giving one entry per CDR3 protein. The sample has about 130,000 distinct CDR3 sequences; approximately 8.7% are singletons. Sequences were derived from PBMCs, mostly from graft donor cells, sampled 180 days after TCRalphabeta/CD19-depleted stem cell transplant. The source of these receptors is a girl in the first two years of life who had a stem cell transplant for combined immunodeficiency, so the T cells may come from the graft donor.

The V gene is TRBV10-3, the J gene TRBJ1-1; 7 nucleotides match TRBD1. Germline V gives CDR1 ENHRY, CDR2 SYGVKD. This CDR3 has 15 residues. The ends lost 6 bases at V and 4 bases at J; junction bases unmatched: 11. CDR3 sequence reads: CAIRAPGQGVTEAFF. CDR3 DNA sequence: TGTGCCATCAGAGCCCCCGGGCAGGGGGTCACTGAAGCTTTCTTT.

The J gene is TRBJ2-1, the V gene TRBV7-8; 7 bases align to TRBD2. CDR1 is SGHVS and CDR2 is FQNEAQ in the germline V gene. There are 16 residues in the CDR3. Trimming removed 2 bases from V and 4 bases from J; junction bases left unmatched: 8. In nucleotides, the CDR3 is TGTGCCAGCAGCTTAAATATGCCTAGCGGATACAATGAGCAGTTCTTC. Protein: CASSLNMPSGYNEQFF.